One and the same sample provided the 21 T cell receptor beta chains below, sequenced in a study of blood T cell repertoires in COVID-19. Here immunoSEQ multiplex PCR was the method, and the copy in TCRdb shows in-frame clones only, minus some. This table has 250,000 to 300,000 clones, 89% appearing once. Sequencing input: PBMCs or T cells enriched from blood (not recorded which). These receptors were taken from a woman aged 40 to 49 who had recovered from COVID-19.

The chain uses TRBV7-2 and TRBJ2-1; D not resolved. V was shortened by 1 base and J by 7 bases, with 11 bases between the two germline ends. CDR3 size: 14 residues. Germline V gene data show CDR1 as SGHTA and CDR2 as FQGNSA. CDR3 protein: CASSLDASSNEQFF. The CDR3 nucleotides read TGTGCCAGCAGCTTAGACGCTAGTAGTAATGAGCAGTTCTTC.

CDR3 bases: TGTGCCAGCAGCTTTAGAAGTTCAAATCAGCCCCAGCATTTT. Translated: CASSFRSSNQPQHF. J is TRBJ1-5 and V is TRBV5-6, with D unclear. Germline V CDR1 and CDR2: SGHDT, YYEEEE. This CDR3 has 14 amino acids. Trimming removed 2 bases from V and 4 bases from J, with 10 bases in between.

This chain joins TRBV30 and TRBJ1-2, with 8 positions matching TRBD1. After removal of 2 bases from V and 3 bases from J, the junction contained 5 bases not matched to a gene. Germline CDR1 is GTSNPN and CDR2 is SVGIG (reference sequence). The CDR3 has 14 amino acids. The CDR3 nucleotides are TGTGCCTGGAGTAGACAGGGGCGTTACTATGGCTACACCTTC. Amino acid sequence: CAWSRQGRYYGYTF.

V and J are TRBV6-5 and TRBJ1-6, with 9 bases that match TRBD1. This CDR3 contains 15 residues. In germline, CDR1 is MNHEY, CDR2 SVGAGI. J was trimmed by 7 bases and V by 8 bases; bases with no gene match: 9. The CDR3 DNA reads as TGTGCCAGCCGTCCGGGACAGGGAGGGAATTCACCCCTCCACTTT. This encodes CASRPGQGGNSPLHF.

This sequence joins TRBV6-5 and TRBJ2-7; TRBD2 matches at 8 bases. V lost 0 bases to trimming and J lost 3 bases; unmatched junction nucleotides: 4. CDR3 length equals 15 residues. Germline V gene lookup returns CDR1 MNHEY and CDR2 SVGAGI. CDR3 residues: CASSYSTGTSYEQYF. The CDR3 coding sequence is TGTGCCAGCAGTTACTCTACAGGGACTAGCTACGAGCAGTACTTC.

This chain uses TRBV27 with TRBJ2-3; TRBD1 matches 7 bases. V shed 5 bases and J 6 bases; nucleotides not matched to a gene: 8. Germline CDR1 MNHEY, CDR2 SMNVEV (reference sequence). There are 14 residues in the CDR3. This CDR3 is CASSDRVKGDTQYF. CDR3 nucleotides: TGTGCCAGCAGTGACAGGGTAAAGGGGGATACGCAGTATTTT.

The chain is built from TRBV27 and TRBJ1-2; the D is unclear. Germline V gene sequence: CDR1 MNHEY, CDR2 SMNVEV (reference sequence). The V end was cut by 7 bases, the J end by 1 base, with 13 bases between. This CDR3 is 14 amino acids long. The CDR3 region has the DNA TGTGCCAGCATCCCGGCCCTAGTTAACTATGGCTACACCTTC. It is translated as CASIPALVNYGYTF.

The CDR3 loop reads CASSMWGGSNQPQHF. Here the CDR3 DNA reads TGTGCCAGTAGTATGTGGGGAGGGAGCAATCAGCCCCAGCATTTT. The V and J genes are TRBV19 and TRBJ1-5; no clear D gene. This CDR3 comprises 15 residues. Germline CDR1 is LNHDA and CDR2 is SQIVND (reference sequence). Trimming took off 3 bases at V and 1 base at J, with 10 bases between the two ends. The whole variable domain, remainder taken from reference TRBV19 and TRBJ1-5, is DGGITQSPKYLFRKEGQNVTLSCEQNLNHDAMYWYRQDPGQGLRLIYYSQIVNDFQKGDIAEGYSVSREKKESFPLTVTSAQKNPTAFYLCASSMWGGSNQPQHFGDGTRLSIL.

The chain uses TRBV5-1 and TRBJ2-5; 7 bases line up with TRBD1. Trimming removed 0 bases from V and 3 bases from J; junction bases left unmatched: 5. The CDR3 contains 15 residues. CDR1 is SGHRS, CDR2 YFSETQ, per germline. CDR3: CASSLVRTGKETQYF. The CDR3 DNA sequence: TGCGCCAGCAGCTTGGTACGGACAGGCAAAGAGACCCAGTACTTC.

The chain joins TRBV19 to TRBJ1-1; TRBD1 matches 7 bases. The CDR3 is made up of 14 amino acids. V trimming: 6 bases; J trimming: 1 base; junction bases outside the gene matches: 5. Germline V lookup: CDR1 LNHDA, CDR2 SQIVND (reference sequence). Here the CDR3 reads CASRRDSGNTEAFF. The CDR3 nucleotides read TGTGCCAGTAGAAGGGACAGTGGGAACACTGAAGCTTTCTTT.

This clone was observed once. This sequence joins TRBV21-1 and TRBJ2-4; TRBD2, as called in the table, went unchecked against the DNA. TRBV21-1 is given as a pseudogene. CDR3 length: 14 residues. CDR3 sequence: CASSTRTRANIQYF. The CDR3, as DNA: TGTGCCAGCAGCACACGGACTAGAGCGAACATTCAGTACTTC.

A word on this clone: This may stem from a read error, because a much larger clone lies one nucleotide away. The chain recombines TRBV2 with TRBJ1-1; 9 bases fit TRBD1. Germline V gene data show CDR1 as SNHLY and CDR2 as FYNNEI. Germline trimming cut 6 bases from V and 4 bases from J; bases unmatched to any gene: 0. There are 12 residues in the CDR3. CDR3 amino acids: CASRTGGTEAFF. CDR3 DNA: TGTGCCAGCAGGACAGGGGGCACTGAAGCTTTCTTT.

The chain employs TRBV25-1 and TRBJ1-2; D call uncertain. CDR3 length: 15 residues. CDR1 is MGHDK and CDR2 is SYGVNS in the germline V gene. V lost 2 bases and J 1 base, leaving 11 bases between the germline ends. The CDR3, as DNA: TGTGCCAGCAGTGAAAGCGCTACCCTTAACTATGGCTACACCTTC. It yields the protein CASSESATLNYGYTF.

This clone has only one observation. This rearrangement joins TRBV5-6 to TRBJ1-6; D is uncertain. CDR1 and CDR2 (germline): SGHDT, YYEEEE. Trimming left V 4 bases short and J 10 bases short, with 12 bases between. The CDR3 totals 13 residues. CDR3 bases: TGTGCCAGCAGCCCGGATCGGGAATCACCCCTCCACTTT. Protein sequence: CASSPDRESPLHF.

V is TRBV30 and J is TRBJ1-6, with TRBD1 matching 7 bases. After removal of 5 bases from V and 5 bases from J, the junction contained 0 bases not matched to a gene. The CDR3 consists of 12 residues. The germline V gene has CDR1 GTSNPN and CDR2 SVGIG (reference sequence). In DNA, the CDR3 is TGTGCCTGGGACAGGGATAATTCACCCCTCCACTTT. Translating gives CAWDRDNSPLHF.

This clone was seen once. The chain couples TRBV7-3 to TRBJ2-3, with 11 bases lining up with TRBD2. CDR1 SGHTA and CDR2 FQGTGA come from the germline V gene. The CDR3 sequence is 20 residues long. The junction had 14 bases not matched to a gene; V was cut back by 1 base and J by 2 bases. CDR3 nucleotides: TGTGCCAGCAGCTTAATGGCTAGCGGGAGGACACAGCCTCTCACAGATACGCAGTATTTT. It is translated as CASSLMASGRTQPLTDTQYF. Full variable domain (remainder filled in from reference TRBV7-3 and TRBJ2-3): GAGVSQTPSNKVTEKGKYVELRCDPISGHTALYWYRQSLGQGPEFLIYFQGTGAADDSGLPNDRFFAVRPEGSVSTLKIQRTERGDSAVYLCASSLMASGRTQPLTDTQYFGPGTRLTVL.

The chain has TRBV9 and TRBJ1-2, with a weak D call TRBD1 (6 bases). From germline, CDR1 is SGDLS and CDR2 YYNGEE. CDR3 length: 15 residues. Trimming shortened V by 2 bases and J by 4 bases, and 15 bases separated the two germline ends. The CDR3 DNA is TGTGCCAGCAGCGTGGGGACACTGATAGGCTATGGCTACACCTTC. Residues: CASSVGTLIGYGYTF.

J is TRBJ1-1 and V is TRBV7-9, with D perhaps matching TRBD1 (5 bases). The CDR3 runs 13 residues. The V end lost 5 bases, the J end lost 4 bases, and 11 bases lay between the germline ends. In germline, CDR1 is SEHNR, CDR2 FQNEAQ (reference sequence). CDR3 coding DNA: TGTGCCAGCAGCCCGAGGGGAGGCACTGAAGCTTTCTTT. Translating gives CASSPRGGTEAFF.

This clone showed up just once. The chain links TRBV25-1 to TRBJ2-1; 10 nucleotides agree with TRBD1. V lost 6 bases to trimming and J lost 8 bases; unmatched junction nucleotides: 7. Germline lookup yields CDR1 MGHDK and CDR2 SYGVNS. This CDR3 contains 14 residues. In DNA form, the CDR3 reads TGTGCCAGCAGACGACAGGGGGCAGGGTATGAGCAGTTCTTC. Its protein product is CASRRQGAGYEQFF.

This chain links TRBV7-2 with TRBJ2-1; perhaps TRBD1 as D (6 bases). The CDR3 sequence is 14 residues long. Germline V lookup: CDR1 SGHTA, CDR2 FQGNSA. V was shortened by 8 bases and J by 3 bases, with 14 bases between the two germline ends. The CDR3 region is CASEGDTHYNEQFF. The CDR3 nucleotides read TGTGCCAGCGAGGGGGACACCCACTACAATGAGCAGTTCTTC.

The chain combines TRBV27 with TRBJ2-5, with TRBD2 as a possible D gene (6 bases). Trimming left V 4 bases short and J 5 bases short, with 14 bases between. Germline CDR1 MNHEY, CDR2 SMNVEV (reference sequence). The CDR3 runs 14 residues. In nucleotides, the CDR3 is TGTGCCAGCAGTTCCCCCCCGAGCGGGGAGACCCAGTACTTC. Its protein product is CASSSPPSGETQYF.